Described below is a single T cell receptor (beta chain) sequence and its context. PCR involved 60 Vbeta and 13 Jbeta primers. Here immunoSEQ multiplex PCR was the method, and the copy in TCRdb shows in-frame clones only, minus some. The sample has about 86,000 clones; roughly 77% are singletons. The data originate from a study of cytomegalovirus exposure and HLA in healthy donors. Losses at the gene ends were 3 bases for V and 6 bases for J; bases not matched to a gene: 7. From germline, CDR1 is SGHAT and CDR2 FQNNGV. The CDR3 sequence is 16 residues long. The V gene is TRBV11-2, the J gene TRBJ2-3; 12 bases align to TRBD2. The material sequenced was PBMCs. This clonotype originated in a middle-aged woman in good health and CMV-seropositive. CDR3 DNA sequence: TGTGCCAGCAGCTTTCTAGCGGGAGGGCCAGGGGATACGCAGTATTTT. As protein: CASSFLAGGPGDTQYF.